A single sample gave rise to the 5 T cell receptor beta chains below, sequenced in a study of regulatory T cells in long-lasting Graves disease. The time point denotes: persistent/refractory GD, antithyroid drugs over 5 years with positive TRAb. PBMC RNA served as the TCR library source. Investigators prepared the TCR beta libraries by applying iRepertoire HTBI primers and Arm-PCR of CDR3 regions. TCRdb used MiXCR to reprocess the multiplex PCR reads, holding one entry per CDR3 protein. The sample has 400,000 to 500,000 distinct CDR3 sequences, around 21% seen once. The source was peripheral blood mononuclear cells (PBMCs), collected when the disease was refractory, from a patient treated with antithyroid drugs. These receptors were taken from a female donor with Graves disease.

This clonotype showed up many times. The chain uses TRBV27 and TRBJ1-2; 7 nucleotides match TRBD1. CDR3 length: 15 residues. Looked up from germline, CDR1 is MNHEY and CDR2 is SMNVEV (reference sequence). V was pared by 6 bases and J by 6 bases, with 13 bases of the junction left unmatched. The CDR3 DNA reads TGTGCCAGCAGCTCTAAGAAGACAGGGTTCCATGGCTACACCTTC. Translation: CASSSKKTGFHGYTF.

This clonotype was observed many times. The chain employs TRBV10-3 and TRBJ2-5; D not resolved. The CDR3 is made up of 13 amino acids. V shed 4 bases and J shed 4 bases, with 10 bases lying between them. Germline V gives CDR1 ENHRY, CDR2 SYGVKD. CDR3 sequence reads: CAISVGSRETQYF. CDR3 DNA: TGTGCCATCAGTGTCGGTAGTCGAGAGACCCAGTACTTC.

This clonotype has a count of ten or more. The V and J genes are TRBV6-1 and TRBJ1-2; D gene ambiguous. V lost 1 base, J lost 4 bases, and 13 bases lay in between. Germline V gene sequence: CDR1 MNHNS, CDR2 SASEGT. The CDR3 is made up of 15 amino acids. Written as DNA, the CDR3 is TGTGCCAGCAGTGAAGGAAGAGCTGCTTTCTATGGCTACACCTTC. This gives the protein CASSEGRAAFYGYTF.

Many counts were recorded for this clonotype. The chain employs TRBV29-1 and TRBJ1-1; the D gene is possibly TRBD1 (6 bases). CDR1 SQVTM and CDR2 ANQGSEA come from the germline V gene. The CDR3 is 13 amino acids. For the CDR3, the DNA is TGCAGTGGTACGGATGGGGGCAACACTGAAGCTTTCTTT. Its protein product is CSGTDGGNTEAFF. Looking up the rest from reference TRBV29-1 and TRBJ1-1 gives the full variable domain: SAVISQKPSRDICQRGTSLTIQCQVDSQVTMMFWYRQQPGQSLTLIATANQGSEATYESGFVIDKFPISRPNLTFSTLTVSNMSPEDSSIYLCSGTDGGNTEAFFGQGTRLTVV.

The chain combines TRBV25-1 with TRBJ1-1, with unresolved D. Trimming removed 1 base at V and 1 base at J, with 13 bases between. Germline-derived CDR1 and CDR2 are MGHDK and SYGVNS. The CDR3 spans 16 residues. The CDR3 region has the DNA TGTGCCAGCAGTGAATGGCGTGTGGCTGAGAACACTGAAGCTTTCTTT. Its protein is CASSEWRVAENTEAFF.